The next 23 T cell receptor beta chains were all read from a single sample in a study of graft-versus-host responses after intestinal transplantation. Which antigens these TCRs recognize remains unknown. Sequenced by immunoSEQ multiplex PCR; TCRdb stores in-frame clones only, minus some. This sample yields roughly 80,000 clones, of which around 86% are seen a single time; about 8% belongs to the top ten. This sample comprised unstimulated CD8+ T cells sorted from spleen or lymph node cells, obtained before transplant. All receptors come from a human donor who was the organ donor for an intestinal transplant.

This chain connects TRBV7-9 to TRBJ2-1; possibly TRBD1 or TRBD2 for D (5 bases each). The CDR3 has 15 amino acids. Germline CDR1 SEHNR, CDR2 FQNEAQ (reference sequence). V lost 5 bases, J lost 0 bases, and 11 bases lay in between. The CDR3 reads CASSRPGTSYNEQFF. The CDR3 nucleotides read TGTGCCAGCAGCCGTCCAGGGACCTCCTACAATGAGCAGTTCTTC.

V is TRBV7-9 and J is TRBJ2-7; tentatively, D is TRBD1 (5 bases). Trimming removed 5 bases at V and 1 base at J, with 9 bases between. The CDR3 runs 13 residues. Germline V CDR1 and CDR2: SEHNR, FQNEAQ (reference sequence). The CDR3 loop is CASSAPGSYEQYF. In DNA form, the CDR3 reads TGTGCCAGCAGCGCCCCAGGGTCCTACGAGCAGTACTTC.

This rearrangement joins TRBV10-1 to TRBJ2-1; 7 nucleotides agree with TRBD1. In germline, CDR1 is WNHNN, CDR2 SYGVQD (reference sequence). The CDR3 sequence is 15 residues long. Trimming at V came to 2 bases and at J to 2 bases, leaving 3 bases not matched to a gene. Written as DNA, the CDR3 is TGCGCCAGCAGTGAGGGCAGGGGGACCTACAATGAGCAGTTCTTC. Protein: CASSEGRGTYNEQFF.

This clone was seen just once. V and J are TRBV23-1 and TRBJ1-4; TRBD1 matches 8 bases. TRBV23-1 counts as an open reading frame of uncertain function. V lost 7 bases, J lost 8 bases, and 9 bases stayed unmatched. This CDR3 spans 14 amino acids. In DNA, the CDR3 is TGCGCCAGCACAGGGGGCGCAGAACAAGAAAAACTGTTTTTT. Translation: CASTGGAEQEKLFF.

A few counts support this clone. A far larger clone is just one base off, so this is likely a read error. As DNA, the CDR3 is TGTGCCAGCAGCGCAGACCCCCCCCCAGGAGGGTATAACACTGAAGCTTTCTTT. This encodes CASSADPPPGGYNTEAFF. This chain connects TRBV4-2 to TRBJ1-1; D is unclear. V was pared by 5 bases and J by 2 bases, with 24 bases between. The V gene's germline CDR1 is LGHNA and CDR2 YNFKEQ. The CDR3 consists of 18 residues.

Turning to this clone: The sample holds other DNA sequences that translate to the same CDR3. The DNA for the CDR3 is TGTGCCAGTAGTATCGGGGGATCCTACGAGCAGTACTTC. This gives the protein CASSIGGSYEQYF. V gene TRBV19 combines with J gene TRBJ2-7; possibly TRBD2 for D (6 bases). CDR1 and CDR2 from the germline V gene are LNHDA and SQIVND (reference sequence). Trimming removed 3 bases from V and 1 base from J, with 7 bases in between. There are 13 residues in the CDR3.

In this sample, this clone turned up a few times. This chain joins TRBV6-4 and TRBJ2-5; no clear D. V lost 4 bases to trimming and J lost 0 bases, with 15 bases between them. This CDR3 has 16 residues. Per germline, CDR1 MRHNA and CDR2 SNTAGT. The CDR3 loop reads CASSAAEPPYQETQYF. In DNA form, the CDR3 reads TGTGCCAGCAGTGCTGCCGAACCGCCCTACCAAGAGACCCAGTACTTC.

The rearrangement joins TRBV29-1 to TRBJ2-7; TRBD1 or TRBD2 may be the D gene (5 bases each). The CDR3 has 11 residues. V lost 8 bases to trimming and J lost 6 bases, with 14 bases between them. CDR1 is SQVTM, CDR2 ANQGSEA, per germline. The CDR3 nucleotides read TGCAGCTTCCCGGGACCGACCGAGCAGTACTTC. It encodes CSFPGPTEQYF.

This chain uses TRBV21-1 with TRBJ1-1. TRBV21-1 has pseudogene status. The length of the CDR3 is 13 residues. The CDR3 protein is CASSKGTGTEAFF. The CDR3 region has the DNA TGTGCCAGCAGCAAAGGGACGGGCACTGAAGCTTTCTTT.

CDR3 sequence (DNA): TGCAGCCCAGTGATCGGGGGGGATGAGCAGTTCTTC. Encoded protein: CSPVIGGDEQFF. The V call is TRBV29-1, the J call TRBJ2-1; TRBD2 aligns across 8 bases. Germline CDR1 is SQVTM and CDR2 is ANQGSEA. The CDR3 has 12 residues. Losses at the gene ends were 8 bases for V and 8 bases for J; bases not matched to a gene: 8.

The V call is TRBV15, the J call TRBJ1-5, with D perhaps TRBD1 (6 bases). V lost 1 base to trimming and J lost 0 bases, with 19 bases between them. The CDR3 runs to 19 residues. Germline CDR1 reads LNHNV; CDR2 reads YYDKDF (reference sequence). Here the CDR3 reads CATSRVGGHLSYSNQPQHF. In nucleotides, the CDR3 is TGTGCCACCAGCAGAGTGGGGGGACACCTCTCCTATAGCAATCAGCCCCAGCATTTT.

V gene TRBV9 combines with J gene TRBJ1-1; D unresolved. The CDR3 length is 12 residues. Germline V gene data show CDR1 as SGDLS and CDR2 as YYNGEE. Trimming left V 0 bases short and J 3 bases short, with 3 bases between. The CDR3 DNA sequence: TGTGCCAGCAGCGTAGGAGACACTGAAGCTTTCTTT. Translation: CASSVGDTEAFF.

This chain joins TRBV4-1 and TRBJ1-5; D not resolved. The CDR3 contains 15 residues. Looked up from germline, CDR1 is MGHRA and CDR2 is YSYEKL. Trimming cost V 3 bases and J 0 bases, with 9 bases left between them. The CDR3 region has the DNA TGCGCCAGCAGCCACTCGGGAGATAGCAATCAGCCCCAGCATTTT. Translation: CASSHSGDSNQPQHF.

The CDR3 bases are TGCGCCAGCTCACCGGGGGGACTACCAGATTCACCCCTCCACTTT. Encoded protein: CASSPGGLPDSPLHF. The J gene is TRBJ1-6, the V gene TRBV5-1; weak D call: TRBD1 (5 bases). CDR1 is SGHRS, CDR2 YFSETQ, per germline. CDR3 length: 15 amino acids. V shed 7 bases and J shed 8 bases, with 19 bases lying between them.

V and J are TRBV28 and TRBJ1-2; D is uncertain. With 6 bases removed from V and 3 bases from J, the gap between germline ends came to 8 bases. From germline, CDR1 is MDHEN and CDR2 SYDVKM. This CDR3 has 12 residues. The CDR3 nucleotides read TGTGCCAGCAGCCCTACTCACTATGGCTACACCTTC. Translation: CASSPTHYGYTF.

This clone was counted a single time. J is TRBJ1-1 and V is TRBV5-1; TRBD1 matches at 8 bases. Germline CDR1 is SGHRS and CDR2 is YFSETQ. This CDR3 region has 15 residues. V gave up 4 bases and J gave up 4 bases; unmatched junction bases: 9. CDR3 region: CASSQTPGGRTEAFF. CDR3 bases: TGCGCCAGCAGCCAAACTCCAGGGGGCCGCACTGAAGCTTTCTTT.

The chain is built from TRBV6-4 and TRBJ1-1; no clear D. The ends were cut back, 5 bases at V and 5 bases at J, with 12 bases in the middle. This CDR3 region has 13 residues. The germline V gene has CDR1 MRHNA and CDR2 SNTAGT. The CDR3 DNA follows: TGTGCCAGCAGTACTAGCGAGGGAACTGAAGCTTTCTTT. This translates into CASSTSEGTEAFF.

This clone appeared a few times. The rearrangement joins TRBV6-5 to TRBJ2-7; TRBD2 matches at 7 bases. The V gene's germline CDR1 is MNHEY and CDR2 SVGAGI. The CDR3 runs 15 residues. With 0 bases clipped from V and 0 bases from J, the junction kept 2 bases outside the gene matches. The CDR3 region has the DNA TGTGCCAGCAGTTACTCGGGCGGGAGCTCCTACGAGCAGTACTTC. It is translated as CASSYSGGSSYEQYF.

The V gene is TRBV7-9, the J gene TRBJ1-1; D unresolved. Deletions cut 10 bases from V and 5 bases from J, with 14 bases between. The CDR3 is 12 residues long. The germline gives CDR1 SEHNR, CDR2 FQNEAQ (reference sequence). Here the CDR3 reads CATVSRGTEAFF. The CDR3, as DNA: TGTGCCACCGTGAGTCGGGGAACTGAAGCTTTCTTT.

This clone came up once. This chain uses TRBV11-2 with TRBJ2-1; D is uncertain. Germline CDR1 is SGHAT and CDR2 is FQNNGV. This CDR3 contains 14 residues. V lost 5 bases and J 7 bases, leaving 15 bases between the germline ends. For the CDR3, the DNA is TGTGCCAGCAGCCCAGTATCTTTAAGGAATGAGCAGTTCTTC. It codes for CASSPVSLRNEQFF.

The chain recombines TRBV7-9 with TRBJ2-7; D is undetermined. Germline CDR1 and CDR2: SEHNR and FQNEAQ (reference sequence). The CDR3 covers 15 residues. Trimming removed 2 bases at V and 2 bases at J, with 13 bases between. CDR3 residues: CASSLMLGGTYEQYF. In DNA, the CDR3 is TGTGCCAGCAGCTTAATGTTGGGTGGGACCTACGAGCAGTACTTC.

This sequence joins TRBV11-2 and TRBJ2-2; tentative D call: TRBD2 (6 bases). Germline V CDR1 and CDR2: SGHAT, FQNNGV. The CDR3 runs 16 residues. Trimming removed 0 bases from V and 5 bases from J, with 13 bases in between. The CDR3 sequence is CASSLDLGGWTGELFF. CDR3 coding DNA: TGTGCCAGCAGCTTAGATCTCGGGGGATGGACCGGGGAGCTGTTTTTT.

This clone was seen a handful of times. This chain uses TRBV7-9 with TRBJ2-1; 7 bases are shared with TRBD2. V dropped 4 bases and J dropped 4; count of bases not matched to a gene: 7. There are 15 residues in the CDR3. From germline, CDR1 is SEHNR and CDR2 FQNEAQ (reference sequence). CDR3 loop: CASSSPSGAYNEQFF. CDR3 nucleotide sequence: TGTGCCAGCAGCTCCCCCAGCGGGGCTTACAATGAGCAGTTCTTC.